This T cell receptor beta chain was recovered during a study of OX40 agonist ivuxolimab in advanced cancers. With respect to the entire study: The costimulatory receptor OX40 (CD134) was targeted by ivuxolimab, a fully human IgG2 agonistic monoclonal antibody. Patients were allowed to have had prior anti-PD-1, anti-PD-L1 or anti-CTLA-4 therapy, and around 43% of the dose-escalation patients had been treated with checkpoint inhibitors. Partial responses occurred in three dose-escalation patients: two with cutaneous melanoma and one with hepatocellular carcinoma. Intravenous ivuxolimab was administered to patients every 2 weeks at six dose levels: 0.01, 0.1, 0.3, 1.5, 3 and 10 mg/kg. In the dose-escalation cohort, over 65% of patients were male, and the mean age was approximately 55 years, with a range of about 20 to 90. The purpose of peripheral TCRbeta sequencing was to test whether ivuxolimab changed TCR sequence diversity and led to clonal T-cell expansion. The paper covers the monotherapy dose-escalation part of the phase I ivuxolimab trial, which included N ≈ 57 patients. Of the roughly 52 dose-escalation patients, hepatocellular carcinoma was present in roughly 19, melanoma in approximately 15, renal cell carcinoma in 9 and head and neck cancer in 9.

What the study reported, not specific to this receptor: Which antigens the clonally expanded peripheral T cells were specific for was not determined. Low levels of normalized T-cell clonal expansion were also shown by some nonresponding patients. In partial responders in the 0.1-3.0 mg/kg groups, normalized peripheral clonal expansion was found to be among the lowest, especially among CD8+ T cells. At doses of 0.1 to 3.0 mg/kg, clonal expansion of both CD4+ and CD8+ blood T cells was observed from baseline to week 6. After ivuxolimab, more expanded clones were found on average in CD8+ T cells than in CD4+ T cells.

As concerns this clone: Its antigen is currently not known. No much larger clone exists at a distance of one base, and base qualities are not known.

For sequencing of the TCRbeta CDR3 region, genomic DNA was extracted from the sorted cells. TCRbeta CDR3 regions were sequenced using the immunoSEQ Assay. TCRdb obtained this table from immuneACCESS and retained in-frame rearrangements with V and J assigned. These tables miss some clones; where compared with another copy, unresolved V genes account for less than half of the shortfall, and the remainder is unexplained. This sample is represented by roughly 67,000 clones; roughly 82% of them were singletons. The ten largest clones take up 1.5% to 2% of the sample. Patients with autoimmune disease history or receiving systemic immunosuppression were excluded from the trial. In every dose cohort, peripheral blood was drawn for TCR sequencing at baseline, cycle 4 day 1, and cycle 7 day 1. The samples were drawn from a first-in-human, open-label, multicenter phase I dose-escalation trial of ivuxolimab. Adults with locally advanced or metastatic melanoma, renal cell carcinoma, hepatocellular carcinoma or head and neck squamous cell carcinoma were enrolled in the trial. CD4+ and CD8+ T cells were sorted separately from peripheral blood before TCR sequencing.

The source is an adult with an advanced solid tumor such as melanoma, head and neck, liver or kidney cancer. Here the sequenced sample was CD4+ or CD8+ T cells sorted from blood, taken in a trial of the OX40 agonist ivuxolimab.

DNA sequence: TGTGCCAGCAGAACCGGGACCGGGAATCAGCCCCAGCATTTT. The encoded protein is CASRTGTGNQPQHF. The V and J segments used are TRBV28 and TRBJ1-5; a tentative D match to TRBD1 spans 5 bases. CDR1 and CDR2, per the germline V gene, are MDHEN and SYDVKM. The CDR3 covers 14 residues, taking in both the cysteine and the phenylalanine. Of the read, only the CDR3 DNA is kept; its 42 bases are in frame from base 1. Trimming takes 6 bases from V and 4 bases from J, and the germline ends sit 13 bases apart. Reference TRBV28 and TRBJ1-5 proteins supply the regions before and after the CDR3; the full variable domain is: DVKVTQSSRYLVKRTGEKVFLECVQDMDHENMFWYRQDPGLGLRLIYFSYDVKMKEKGDIPEGYSVSREKKERFSLILESASTNQTSMYLCASRTGTGNQPQHFGDGTRLSIL.